Each of the 14 T cell receptor beta chains below was sequenced from the same sample in a study of blood T cell repertoires in COVID-19. Repertoires were generated with immunoSEQ multiplex PCR, while TCRdb's copy carries only in-frame clones and drops some. Among about 69,000 clones listed, 90% were seen once. The specimen sequenced was peripheral blood. Receptor source: a young woman with acute or convalescent COVID-19.

The rearrangement joins TRBV29-1 to TRBJ1-1; the match to TRBD1 covers 8 bases. Trimming cost V 6 bases and J 6 bases; bases outside gene matches: 9. This CDR3 comprises 13 residues. The germline V gene has CDR1 SQVTM and CDR2 ANQGSEA. CDR3 sequence: CSVGTGHSSEAFF. In DNA form, the CDR3 reads TGCAGCGTAGGGACAGGCCATTCATCTGAAGCTTTCTTT.

This clone was observed a handful of times. The genes are TRBV10-1 and TRBJ2-2; a possible D gene is TRBD1 (5 bases). With 3 bases removed from V and 5 bases from J, the gap between germline ends came to 7 bases. The CDR3 is 13 residues long. CDR1 WNHNN and CDR2 SYGVQD come from the germline V gene (reference sequence). The CDR3 here is CASSDRATGELFF. The CDR3 coding sequence is TGCGCCAGCAGTGACAGGGCGACCGGGGAGCTGTTTTTT.

The CDR3: CASSQIRRATNEKLFF. In DNA, the CDR3 is TGCGCCAGCAGCCAGATTAGGAGGGCAACTAATGAAAAACTGTTTTTT. The rearrangement joins TRBV4-1 to TRBJ1-4, with unresolved D. The CDR3 has 16 residues. Germline CDR1 and CDR2: MGHRA and YSYEKL. V was shortened by 3 bases and J by 0 bases, with 11 bases between the two germline ends.

J is TRBJ1-5 and V is TRBV19; D gene uncertain. The germline V gene encodes CDR1 LNHDA and CDR2 SQIVND (reference sequence). The CDR3 sequence is 14 residues long. With 5 bases removed from V and 2 bases from J, the gap between germline ends came to 10 bases. CDR3 DNA sequence: TGTGCCAGTAGTCGCGATCCGGGCAATCAGCCCCAGCATTTT. It translates to CASSRDPGNQPQHF.

This clone was recorded only once. The chain is built from TRBV7-2 and TRBJ2-7, with 10 bases aligning to TRBD2. The junction had 8 bases not matched to a gene; V was cut back by 1 base and J by 2 bases. The CDR3 extends over 17 amino acids. CDR1 and CDR2 from the germline V gene are SGHTA and FQGNSA. The DNA of the CDR3 is TGTGCCAGCAGCTTAGGAAAGGGGAGCGGGAGGGCCTACGAGCAGTACTTC. Translating it yields CASSLGKGSGRAYEQYF.

The V and J genes are TRBV7-2 and TRBJ2-5; 7 bases are a match to TRBD2. Trimming cost V 1 base and J 1 base; bases outside gene matches: 3. This CDR3 has 15 residues. CDR1 and CDR2 (germline): SGHTA, FQGNSA. The chain's CDR3 is CASSLGAGVQETQYF. For the CDR3, the DNA is TGTGCCAGCAGCTTAGGGGCGGGAGTCCAAGAGACCCAGTACTTC.

V gene TRBV2 combines with J gene TRBJ1-2; a weak D match, TRBD1 (6 bases). V lost 6 bases and J lost 3, with 14 bases in between. The CDR3 extends over 14 amino acids. In germline, CDR1 is SNHLY, CDR2 FYNNEI. The CDR3 loop reads CASRDLDRYYGYTF. The CDR3 coding sequence is TGTGCCAGCAGAGACCTAGACAGGTACTATGGCTACACCTTC.

The chain recombines TRBV19 with TRBJ2-7, with D possibly TRBD2 on 5 matching bases. The CDR3 is made up of 14 amino acids. Per germline, CDR1 LNHDA and CDR2 SQIVND (reference sequence). V dropped 4 bases and J dropped 6 bases, with 16 bases sitting between them. The CDR3 DNA reads TGTGCCAGTAGTAAGGACGGCCCTCGGGGCGAGCAGTACTTC. Protein: CASSKDGPRGEQYF.

CDR3 in amino acids: CASSWDRGQYEQYF. The CDR3 DNA sequence: TGTGCCAGCAGTTGGGACAGGGGCCAATACGAGCAGTACTTC. V gene TRBV6-2 or TRBV6-3 combines with J gene TRBJ2-7; 10 nucleotides agree with TRBD1. Germline-derived CDR1 and CDR2 are MNHEY and SVGEGT. With 4 bases clipped from V and 4 bases from J, the junction kept 4 bases outside the gene matches. The CDR3 is made up of 14 amino acids.

The V call is TRBV30, the J call TRBJ2-2; 7 bases are a match to TRBD1. The germline V gene encodes CDR1 GTSNPN and CDR2 SVGIG (reference sequence). The ends lost 2 bases at V and 5 bases at J; junction bases unmatched: 8. The CDR3 extends over 15 amino acids. CDR3 region: CAWSPDRVGTGELFF. CDR3 sequence (DNA): TGTGCCTGGAGTCCCGACAGGGTGGGGACCGGGGAGCTGTTTTTT.

This CDR3 is CASSSRDSLNQPQHF. The DNA for the CDR3 is TGTGCCAGCAGCAGCCGGGACAGCCTAAATCAGCCCCAGCATTTT. The chain carries TRBV21-1 and TRBJ1-5; the D segment call TRBD1 is taken from the table without a DNA check. TRBV21-1 is designated a pseudogene. CDR3 size: 15 residues.

The gene calls are TRBV21-1 and TRBJ2-1; the table gives TRBD1 as D, unverified against the DNA. TRBV21-1 is flagged as a pseudogene. The CDR3 has 17 amino acids. This CDR3 reads CASSKERQGPKYNEQFF. In nucleotides, the CDR3 is TGTGCCAGCAGCAAAGAAAGGCAGGGGCCAAAATACAATGAGCAGTTCTTC.

The V call is TRBV2, the J call TRBJ1-4; 11 bases are shared with TRBD1. Trimming cost V 8 bases and J 5 bases; bases outside gene matches: 4. The CDR3 consists of 14 residues. CDR1 is SNHLY, CDR2 FYNNEI, per germline. CDR3: CASGQGAGNEKLFF. The CDR3 DNA is TGTGCCAGCGGACAGGGGGCCGGAAATGAAAAACTGTTTTTT.

The CDR3 region has the DNA TGCAGTGCTAGTTCCCCTAGCGGGACCAATGAGCAGTTCTTC. It yields the protein CSASSPSGTNEQFF. The chain employs TRBV20-1 and TRBJ2-1; TRBD2 matches at 9 bases. This CDR3 contains 14 residues. Germline V gives CDR1 DFQATT, CDR2 SNEGSKA (reference sequence). The J segment lost 6 bases and the V segment lost 3 bases, leaving 6 bases of the junction unmatched.